Following are 22 T cell receptor beta chains from one sample sequenced in a study of T cell changes during pregnancy in multiple sclerosis. TCRdb keeps only in-frame clones here, not all; method: immunoSEQ multiplex PCR. In the table there are tens of thousands of clones, 88% of which are singletons. The input for sequencing was CD4+ T cells from peripheral blood mononuclear cells, taken in the first trimester of pregnancy. All receptors come from a female donor with multiple sclerosis, enrolled in a pregnancy study.

This rearrangement joins TRBV19 to TRBJ2-7, with D possibly matching TRBD1 (7 bases). Trimming removed 2 bases from V and 2 bases from J, with 22 bases in between. The CDR3 consists of 18 residues. Looked up from germline, CDR1 is LNHDA and CDR2 is SQIVND (reference sequence). The CDR3 sequence: CASSITPPDRRGAYEQYF. CDR3 sequence (DNA): TGTGCCAGTAGTATAACCCCACCGGACAGGAGGGGGGCCTACGAGCAGTACTTC. Using reference TRBV19 and TRBJ2-7 for the parts outside the CDR3, the full variable domain is DGGITQSPKYLFRKEGQNVTLSCEQNLNHDAMYWYRQDPGQGLRLIYYSQIVNDFQKGDIAEGYSVSREKKESFPLTVTSAQKNPTAFYLCASSITPPDRRGAYEQYFGPGTRLTVT.

The chain joins TRBV6-1 to TRBJ2-1; maybe TRBD2 (5 bases). The V end was cut by 0 bases, the J end by 6 bases, with 12 bases between. The germline gives CDR1 MNHNS, CDR2 SASEGT. The CDR3 is made up of 15 amino acids. The CDR3 reads CASSEADSGGNEQFF. For the CDR3, the DNA is TGTGCCAGCAGTGAAGCGGACTCAGGTGGCAATGAGCAGTTCTTC.

The chain links TRBV19 to TRBJ1-3; D is perhaps TRBD1 (5 bases). V was shortened by 4 bases and J by 4 bases, with 11 bases between the two germline ends. Germline loops: CDR1 LNHDA, CDR2 SQIVND (reference sequence). The CDR3 is 14 amino acids. CDR3 in DNA: TGTGCCAGTAGTAGACAGTCTGAAGGAAACACCATATATTTT. This sequence encodes CASSRQSEGNTIYF.

The chain joins TRBV28 to TRBJ1-2, with D hard to call. V shed 6 bases and J shed 12 bases, with 14 bases lying between them. Germline V gene lookup returns CDR1 MDHEN and CDR2 SYDVKM. The CDR3 is made up of 11 amino acids. As DNA, the CDR3 is TGTGCCAGCAGCCACGAAGGCGGCCACACCTTC. Its translation: CASSHEGGHTF.

This clone was counted between two and nine times. The chain uses TRBV19 and TRBJ1-1; perhaps TRBD1 as D (6 bases). CDR3 size: 16 residues. CDR1 is LNHDA and CDR2 is SQIVND in the germline V gene (reference sequence). The V gene lost 3 bases and the J gene lost 4 bases, with 18 bases spanning the gap. The DNA for the CDR3 is TGTGCCAGTAGTATGCGGGCAGGGGCATCGGGCACTGAAGCTTTCTTT. This translates into CASSMRAGASGTEAFF.

The rearrangement joins TRBV28 to TRBJ2-3, with 9 bases fitting TRBD1. This CDR3 comprises 18 residues. Germline values: CDR1 MDHEN, CDR2 SYDVKM. V trimming: 5 bases; J trimming: 2 bases; junction bases outside the gene matches: 14. CDR3 coding DNA: TGTGCCAGCAGTCCCTCGGGACAGGGACTGCGGGCCACAGATACGCAGTATTTT. Encoded protein: CASSPSGQGLRATDTQYF.

The chain links TRBV20-1 to TRBJ2-5; TRBD1 is a possible D gene (6 bases). Trimming left V 5 bases short and J 4 bases short, with 8 bases between. The CDR3 sequence is 11 residues long. The germline V gene has CDR1 DFQATT and CDR2 SNEGSKA (reference sequence). As DNA, the CDR3 is TGCAGTGCTTACAGGGCAGAGACCCAGTACTTC. Protein product: CSAYRAETQYF.

The chain has TRBV30 and TRBJ2-3; D is ambiguous. Trimming pared 3 bases from V and 11 bases from J, leaving 9 bases between. In germline, CDR1 is GTSNPN, CDR2 SVGIG (reference sequence). The CDR3 is 10 residues long. The CDR3 nucleotides are TGTGCCTGGAGCACAGCCAAGCAGTATTTT. Its protein product is CAWSTAKQYF.

The chain couples TRBV9 to TRBJ2-4; D is ambiguous. The ends were cut back, 3 bases at V and 0 bases at J, with 19 bases in the middle. Germline assignment: CDR1 SGDLS and CDR2 YYNGEE. The CDR3 is made up of 18 amino acids. CDR3 DNA sequence: TGTGCCAGCAGCGCCGTACACCTTCTGCCTCTAGCCAAAAACATTCAGTACTTC. Protein sequence: CASSAVHLLPLAKNIQYF. Supplemented by reference TRBV9 and TRBJ2-4, the full variable domain reads DSGVTQTPKHLITATGQRVTLRCSPRSGDLSVYWYQQSLDQGLQFLIQYYNGEERAKGNILERFSAQQFPDLHSELNLSSLELGDSALYFCASSAVHLLPLAKNIQYFGAGTRLSVL.

V gene TRBV5-1 combines with J gene TRBJ2-3, with 9 bases matching TRBD2. Germline V gene data show CDR1 as SGHRS and CDR2 as YFSETQ. The CDR3 contains 18 residues. The J segment lost 0 bases and the V segment lost 2 bases, leaving 10 bases of the junction unmatched. CDR3 nucleotide sequence: TGCGCCAGCAGCTTCCAACCTACTAGCGGGCCGAGCACAGATACGCAGTATTTT. Translation gives CASSFQPTSGPSTDTQYF.

The rearrangement joins TRBV4-1 to TRBJ2-1, with a weak D call TRBD2 (5 bases). V was clipped by 0 bases and J by 11 bases, with 14 bases between them. This CDR3 is 14 amino acids long. Germline lookup yields CDR1 MGHRA and CDR2 YSYEKL. CDR3 in DNA: TGCGCCAGCAGCCAAGAACGGGGATCTAACAAGCAGTTCTTC. This gives the protein CASSQERGSNKQFF.

CDR3 residues: CASSLEGPGNTIYF. In DNA form, the CDR3 reads TGTGCCAGCAGCTTGGAGGGCCCTGGAAACACCATATATTTT. This chain connects TRBV13 to TRBJ1-3; unclear D gene. The CDR3 has 14 residues. Trimming shortened V by 3 bases and J by 2 bases, and 8 bases separated the two germline ends. Germline V gene lookup returns CDR1 PRHDT and CDR2 FYEKMQ (reference sequence).

The V call is TRBV28, the J call TRBJ2-7; tentatively, D is TRBD2 (5 bases). V was shortened by 8 bases and J by 5 bases, with 10 bases between the two germline ends. Per the germline V gene, CDR1 is MDHEN and CDR2 is SYDVKM. The CDR3 extends over 11 amino acids. The CDR3 DNA reads as TGTGCCAGCCGTCGGGGTCACGAGCAGTACTTC. This codes for CASRRGHEQYF.

The genes are TRBV28 and TRBJ1-5; 12 bases are a match to TRBD1. This CDR3 has 14 residues. Germline V gives CDR1 MDHEN, CDR2 SYDVKM. V lost 10 bases to trimming and J lost 5 bases; unmatched junction nucleotides: 6. CDR3 region: CATRGQGAHQPQHF. The CDR3 bases are TGTGCCACCCGGGGACAGGGGGCTCATCAGCCCCAGCATTTT.

This clone was seen once. Written as DNA, the CDR3 is TGTGCCAGCACTCCTCGAAGGACAGGGGGGCGCAATGAGCAGTTCTTC. This translates into CASTPRRTGGRNEQFF. The rearrangement links TRBV7-8 to TRBJ2-1; the match to TRBD1 covers 10 bases. V trimming: 7 bases; J trimming: 6 bases; junction bases outside the gene matches: 12. Germline CDR1 is SGHVS and CDR2 is FQNEAQ. CDR3 length: 16 residues. Variable domain in full (rest from reference TRBV7-8 and TRBJ2-1): GAGVSQSPRYKVAKRGQDVALRCDPISGHVSLFWYQQALGQGPEFLTYFQNEAQLDKSGLPSDRFFAERPEGSVSTLKIQRTQQEDSAVYLCASTPRRTGGRNEQFFGPGTRLTVL.

By share, this clone counts as medium-sized. The chain couples TRBV20-1 to TRBJ1-4; a weak D match, TRBD1 (5 bases). This CDR3 is built from 11 residues. Per germline, CDR1 DFQATT and CDR2 SNEGSKA (reference sequence). V was pared by 6 bases and J by 8 bases, with 10 bases between. CDR3 bases: TGCAGTGCAGACGACAGAGAAAAACTGTTTTTT. Protein sequence: CSADDREKLFF.

CDR3: CASSLEAGLARNEQYF. The CDR3 bases are TGCGCCAGCAGCTTGGAAGCGGGACTAGCTCGAAACGAGCAGTACTTC. The V gene is TRBV5-1, the J gene TRBJ2-7; TRBD2 agrees at 9 bases. The CDR3 spans 16 residues. Looked up from germline, CDR1 is SGHRS and CDR2 is YFSETQ. After removal of 0 bases from V and 5 bases from J, the junction contained 9 bases not matched to a gene.

The chain has TRBV5-4 and TRBJ2-1, with 8 bases fitting TRBD1. V lost 4 bases to trimming and J lost 9 bases; unmatched junction nucleotides: 12. The germline gives CDR1 SGHNT, CDR2 YYREEE (reference sequence). The CDR3 extends over 15 amino acids. The CDR3 spells CASSASRTGFSEQFF. The CDR3 DNA reads as TGTGCCAGCAGCGCTTCCCGGACAGGGTTTAGTGAGCAGTTCTTC.

The V gene is TRBV7-9, the J gene TRBJ2-1; 9 bases map to TRBD2. The CDR3 length is 15 residues. Unmatched junction bases numbered 9, after V lost 5 bases and J lost 7 bases. Germline V lookup: CDR1 SEHNR, CDR2 FQNEAQ (reference sequence). The CDR3 DNA is TGTGCCAGCAGCCGTCGGCGGGGGGGTTTTAATGAGCAGTTCTTC. This translates into CASSRRRGGFNEQFF.

The chain has TRBV11-3 and TRBJ2-7; 8 bases fit TRBD2. In germline, CDR1 is SGHNT, CDR2 YENEEA. Losses at the gene ends were 5 bases for V and 6 bases for J; bases not matched to a gene: 12. The CDR3 contains 15 residues. The CDR3 bases are TGTGCCAGCAGCCCGGGGGGGGTCGAATGGGGCGAGCAGTACTTC. It specifies CASSPGGVEWGEQYF.

This clone was recorded only once. The CDR3 bases are TGTGCCAGTAGTTCCGTAGCAGATACGCAGTATTTT. Its protein product is CASSSVADTQYF. The V and J genes are TRBV19 and TRBJ2-3; no firm D call. The CDR3 runs 12 residues. V dropped 5 bases and J dropped 4 bases, with 7 bases sitting between them. CDR1 is LNHDA and CDR2 is SQIVND in the germline V gene (reference sequence).

V usage is TRBV7-2 and J usage is TRBJ2-5, with 10 bases fitting TRBD2. Germline assignment: CDR1 SGHTA and CDR2 FQGNSA. The CDR3 contains 14 residues. Germline trimming cut 5 bases from V and 3 bases from J; bases unmatched to any gene: 3. CDR3 coding DNA: TGTGCCAGCAGCGCACTAGCGGGAAAAGAGACCCAGTACTTC. Its translation is CASSALAGKETQYF.